The rows below give T cell receptor beta chains drawn from one sample of a study of CD8 T cells in ankylosing spondylitis. TCRdb passed the 5' RACE reads through MiXCR, listing each CDR3 protein once. Among about 240,000 distinct CDR3 sequences listed, around 10% were seen once. The sequencing sample was made of blood, either unsorted or a sorted T cell fraction (not recorded which). These receptors all stem from a male donor with ankylosing spondylitis or in good health (not recorded which). The CDR3 runs from the conserved cysteine through the conserved F or W. D genes are given only for firm matches. Clone size is given for some rows only: seen once, a few or many times, or a class if the clone is expanded.

V	size	J	D	CDR3	DNA
TRBV11-2	few	TRBJ1-1	NA	CASSLNRRMNTEAFF	TGTGCCAGCAGCTTAAACCGAAGGATGAACACTGAAGCTTTCTTT
TRBV20-1	many	TRBJ2-3	TRBD1	CSAGQGSTDTQYF	TGCAGTGCCGGACAGGGAAGCACAGATACGCAGTATTTT
TRBV19	few	TRBJ2-5	NA	CASSAQTVQETQYF	TGTGCCAGTAGTGCGCAGACAGTACAAGAGACCCAGTACTTC
TRBV28	few	TRBJ2-3	TRBD2	CASLRTSGSLGDTQYF	TGTGCCAGCTTGCGGACTAGCGGGAGTTTGGGAGATACGCAGTATTTT
TRBV4-2	NA	TRBJ1-5	NA	CASSQGGQGFSNQPQHF	TGTGCCAGCAGCCAAGGGGGTCAGGGGTTTTCCAATCAGCCCCAGCATTTT
TRBV27	few	TRBJ1-6	TRBD1	CASGQGARVSPLHF	TGTGCCAGCGGCCAGGGGGCACGCGTTTCACCCCTCCACTTT
TRBV12-3/TRBV12-4	many	TRBJ2-1	TRBD2	CASSLWDGGNYNEQFF	TGTGCCAGCAGTTTATGGGACGGGGGGAACTACAATGAGCAGTTCTTC
TRBV7-8	many	TRBJ2-7	NA	CASSPPPLYEQYF	TGTGCCAGCAGCCCTCCCCCTCTGTACGAGCAGTACTTC
TRBV9	many	TRBJ2-1	NA	CASSTAGAYNEQFF	TGTGCCAGCAGCACGGCGGGGGCATACAATGAGCAGTTCTTC
TRBV5-5	NA	TRBJ2-7	NA	CASSLRHAAYEQYF	TGTGCCAGCAGCTTACGTCACGCGGCCTACGAGCAGTACTTC
TRBV4-1	many	TRBJ2-7	NA	CASSQTGQNKPRQYF	TGCGCCAGCAGCCAAACAGGACAGAATAAACCGAGGCAGTACTTC
TRBV6-1	few	TRBJ2-7	TRBD1	CASSGPGQEFGNEQYF	TGTGCCAGCAGTGGCCCCGGACAGGAATTCGGAAACGAGCAGTACTTC
TRBV4-2	NA	TRBJ2-3	TRBD1	CASSHQTGGADTQYF	TGTGCCAGCAGCCACCAGACAGGGGGCGCAGATACGCAGTATTTT
TRBV28	few	TRBJ2-7	TRBD2	CASSFGRWRTSGRETYEQYF	TGTGCCAGCAGTTTTGGCCGGTGGAGGACTAGCGGCCGAGAGACCTACGAGCAGTACTTC